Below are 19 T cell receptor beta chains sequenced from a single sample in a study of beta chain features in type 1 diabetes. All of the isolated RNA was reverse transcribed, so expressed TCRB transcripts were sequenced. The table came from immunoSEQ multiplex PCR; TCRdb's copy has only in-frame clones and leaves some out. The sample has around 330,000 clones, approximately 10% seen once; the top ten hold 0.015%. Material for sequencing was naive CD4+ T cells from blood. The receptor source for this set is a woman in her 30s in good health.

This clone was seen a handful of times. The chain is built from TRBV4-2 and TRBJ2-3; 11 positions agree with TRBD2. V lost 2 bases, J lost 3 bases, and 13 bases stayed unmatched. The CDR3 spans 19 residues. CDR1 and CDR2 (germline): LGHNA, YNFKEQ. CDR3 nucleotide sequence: TGTGCCAGCAGCCAACAAAACAACCCGGGACTAGCGGTAACAGATACGCAGTATTTT. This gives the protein CASSQQNNPGLAVTDTQYF.

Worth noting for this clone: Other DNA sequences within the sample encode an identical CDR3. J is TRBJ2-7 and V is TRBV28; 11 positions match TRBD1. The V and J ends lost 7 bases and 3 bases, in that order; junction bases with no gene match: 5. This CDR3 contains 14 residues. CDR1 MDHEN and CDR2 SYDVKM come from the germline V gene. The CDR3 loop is CASTSGTGGYEQYF. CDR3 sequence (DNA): TGTGCCAGCACGTCCGGGACAGGGGGCTACGAGCAGTACTTC.

CDR3 bases: TGTGCCAGCAGCTTCGTCGGTAGCTCCTACGAGCAGTACTTC. It translates to CASSFVGSSYEQYF. The V and J genes are TRBV11-2 and TRBJ2-7; unclear D gene. The V end lost 3 bases, the J end lost 0 bases, and 9 bases lay between the germline ends. Per the germline V gene, CDR1 is SGHAT and CDR2 is FQNNGV. This CDR3 is built from 14 residues.

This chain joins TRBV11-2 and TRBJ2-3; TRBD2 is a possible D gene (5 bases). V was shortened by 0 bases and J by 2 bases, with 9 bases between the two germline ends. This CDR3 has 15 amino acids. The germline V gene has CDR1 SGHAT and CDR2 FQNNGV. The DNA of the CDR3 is TGTGCCAGCAGCTTAGATGGGAGACTCACAGATACGCAGTATTTT. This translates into CASSLDGRLTDTQYF.

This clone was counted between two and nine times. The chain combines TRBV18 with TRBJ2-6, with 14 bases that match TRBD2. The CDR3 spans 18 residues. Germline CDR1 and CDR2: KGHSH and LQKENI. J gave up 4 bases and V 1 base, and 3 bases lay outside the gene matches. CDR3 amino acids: CASSPLGLAGAGANVLTF. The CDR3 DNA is TGTGCCAGCTCACCACTGGGACTAGCGGGAGCCGGGGCCAACGTCCTGACTTTC.

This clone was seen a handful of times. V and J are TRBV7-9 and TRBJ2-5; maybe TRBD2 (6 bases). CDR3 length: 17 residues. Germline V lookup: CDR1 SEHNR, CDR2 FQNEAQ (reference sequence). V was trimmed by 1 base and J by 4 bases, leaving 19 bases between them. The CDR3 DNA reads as TGTGCCAGCAGCTTAGGGGGGAGGACTTACTCGGGAGAGACCCAGTACTTC. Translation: CASSLGGRTYSGETQYF. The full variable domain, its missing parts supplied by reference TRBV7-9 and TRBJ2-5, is DTGVSQNPRHKITKRGQNVTFRCDPISEHNRLYWYRQTLGQGPEFLTYFQNEAQLEKSRLLSDRFSAERPKGSFSTLEIQRTEQGDSAMYLCASSLGGRTYSGETQYFGPGTRLLVL.

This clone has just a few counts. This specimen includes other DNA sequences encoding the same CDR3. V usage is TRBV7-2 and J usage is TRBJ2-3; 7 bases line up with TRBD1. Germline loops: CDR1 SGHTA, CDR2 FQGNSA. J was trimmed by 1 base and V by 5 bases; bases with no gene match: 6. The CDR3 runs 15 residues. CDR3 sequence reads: CASSRSGQGTDTQYF. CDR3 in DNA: TGTGCCAGCAGCAGGTCTGGACAGGGCACAGATACGCAGTATTTT.

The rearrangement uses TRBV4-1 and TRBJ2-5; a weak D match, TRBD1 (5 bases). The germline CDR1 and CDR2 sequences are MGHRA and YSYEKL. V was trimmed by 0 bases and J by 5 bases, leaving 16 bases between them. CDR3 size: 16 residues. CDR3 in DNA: TGCGCCAGCAGCCAAGAAGGCGCAGGGTTCCGGGAGACCCAGTACTTC. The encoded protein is CASSQEGAGFRETQYF.

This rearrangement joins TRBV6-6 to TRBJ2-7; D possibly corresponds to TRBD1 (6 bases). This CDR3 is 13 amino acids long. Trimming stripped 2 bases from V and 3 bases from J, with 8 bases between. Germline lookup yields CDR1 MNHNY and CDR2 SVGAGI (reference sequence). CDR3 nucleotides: TGTGCCAGCAGTTACCCGGACAGCTACGAGCAGTACTTC. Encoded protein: CASSYPDSYEQYF.

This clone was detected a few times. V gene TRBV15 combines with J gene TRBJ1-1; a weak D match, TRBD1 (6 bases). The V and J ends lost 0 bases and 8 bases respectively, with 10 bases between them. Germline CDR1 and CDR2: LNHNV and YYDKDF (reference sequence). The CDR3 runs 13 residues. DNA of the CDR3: TGTGCCACCAGCAGAGATTTACAGGGAGAAGCTTTCTTT. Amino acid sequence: CATSRDLQGEAFF.

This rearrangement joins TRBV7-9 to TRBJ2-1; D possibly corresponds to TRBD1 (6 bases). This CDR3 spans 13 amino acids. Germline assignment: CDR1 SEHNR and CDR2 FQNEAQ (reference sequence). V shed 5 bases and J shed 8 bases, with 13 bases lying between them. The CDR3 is CASSGSAGDEQFF. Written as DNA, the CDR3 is TGTGCCAGCAGCGGAAGCGCAGGGGATGAGCAGTTCTTC.

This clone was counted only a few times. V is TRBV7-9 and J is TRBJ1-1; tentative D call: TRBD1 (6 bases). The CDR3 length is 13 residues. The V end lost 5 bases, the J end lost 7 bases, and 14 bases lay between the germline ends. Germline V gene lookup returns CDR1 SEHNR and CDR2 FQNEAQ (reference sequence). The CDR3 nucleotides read TGTGCCAGCAGCAAAGGACAGACCGATGAAGCTTTCTTT. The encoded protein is CASSKGQTDEAFF.

This CDR3 is CASSLLGEQYF. The DNA of the CDR3 is TGTGCCAGCAGCCTACTAGGGGAGCAGTACTTC. This sequence joins TRBV6-6 and TRBJ2-7; a weak D match, TRBD2 (5 bases). The CDR3 runs 11 residues. Deletions cut 6 bases from V and 7 bases from J, with 10 bases between. Germline V lookup: CDR1 MNHNY, CDR2 SVGAGI (reference sequence).

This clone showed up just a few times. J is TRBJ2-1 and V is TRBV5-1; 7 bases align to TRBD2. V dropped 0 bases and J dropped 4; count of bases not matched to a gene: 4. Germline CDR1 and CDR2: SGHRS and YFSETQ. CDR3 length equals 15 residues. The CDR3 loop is CASSLDGGIYNEQFF. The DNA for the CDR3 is TGCGCCAGCAGCTTGGACGGGGGGATTTACAATGAGCAGTTCTTC.

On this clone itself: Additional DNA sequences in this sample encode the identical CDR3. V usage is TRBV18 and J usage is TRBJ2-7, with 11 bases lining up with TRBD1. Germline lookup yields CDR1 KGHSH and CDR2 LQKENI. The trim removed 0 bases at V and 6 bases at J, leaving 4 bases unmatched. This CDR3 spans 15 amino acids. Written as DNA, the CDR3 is TGTGCCAGCTCACCACCTGGGACAGGGGGTGGCGAGCAGTACTTC. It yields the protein CASSPPGTGGGEQYF.

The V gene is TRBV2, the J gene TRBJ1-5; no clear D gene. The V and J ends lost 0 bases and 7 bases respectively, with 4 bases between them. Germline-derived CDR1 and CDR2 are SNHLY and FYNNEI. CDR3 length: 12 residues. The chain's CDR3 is CASSEARQPQHF. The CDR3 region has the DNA TGTGCCAGCAGTGAAGCTCGGCAGCCCCAGCATTTT.

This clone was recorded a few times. Here the CDR3 reads CASSLWTGGTEAFF. The CDR3, as DNA: TGTGCCAGCAGCTTATGGACGGGGGGCACTGAAGCTTTCTTT. The chain is built from TRBV7-2 and TRBJ1-1, with D possibly TRBD1 on 5 matching bases. Germline-derived CDR1 and CDR2 are SGHTA and FQGNSA. The ends were cut back, 2 bases at V and 4 bases at J, with 11 bases in the middle. The CDR3 is 14 amino acids.

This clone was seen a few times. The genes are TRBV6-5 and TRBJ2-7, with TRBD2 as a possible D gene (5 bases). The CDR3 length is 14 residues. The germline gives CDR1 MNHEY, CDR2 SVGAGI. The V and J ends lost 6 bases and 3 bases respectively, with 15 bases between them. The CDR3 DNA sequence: TGTGCCAGCAGCCGCGGAGGACTTGGCTACGAGCAGTACTTC. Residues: CASSRGGLGYEQYF.

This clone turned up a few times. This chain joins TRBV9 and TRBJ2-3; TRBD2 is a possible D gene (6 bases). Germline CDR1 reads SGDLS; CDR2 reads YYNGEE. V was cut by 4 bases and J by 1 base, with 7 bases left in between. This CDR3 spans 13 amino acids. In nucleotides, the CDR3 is TGTGCCAGCAGCCAGCGGGGCACAGATACGCAGTATTTT. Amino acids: CASSQRGTDTQYF.